What follows are 9 T cell receptor beta chains derived from one specimen sequenced in a study of shared clonotypes between healthy human individuals. The method was immunoSEQ multiplex PCR; TCRdb's version includes in-frame clones alone and lacks a portion of them. Of 2 million to 2.5 million clones listed, 85% to 95% are singletons. Input material: naive CD4+ T cells from PBMCs. Described subset: CD45RA+ positively selected. All receptors come from a man aged 18 to 29 in good health. Some clones in this sample may be carry-over from other donors' samples.

V usage is TRBV30 and J usage is TRBJ2-6, with D perhaps matching TRBD2 (5 bases). The CDR3 is made up of 14 amino acids. From germline, CDR1 is GTSNPN and CDR2 SVGIG (reference sequence). V lost 3 bases to trimming and J lost 1 base, with 7 bases between them. CDR3 sequence reads: CAWRRDSGANVLTF. CDR3 nucleotide sequence: TGTGCCTGGAGGAGGGATTCTGGGGCCAACGTCCTGACTTTC.

The chain is built from TRBV27 and TRBJ1-1; 7 nucleotides align to TRBD1. The CDR3 consists of 15 residues. The trim removed 6 bases at V and 0 bases at J, leaving 7 bases unmatched. CDR1 and CDR2 (germline): MNHEY, SMNVEV (reference sequence). CDR3 region: CASRPRTGVNTEAFF. DNA of the CDR3: TGTGCCAGCAGACCCCGGACAGGAGTGAACACTGAAGCTTTCTTT.

This sequence joins TRBV25-1 and TRBJ1-3, with D maybe TRBD1 (5 bases). V lost 8 bases to trimming and J lost 1 base, with 12 bases between them. Germline V lookup: CDR1 MGHDK, CDR2 SYGVNS. The CDR3 runs 14 residues. CDR3: CASATQGSGNTIYF. The CDR3 DNA sequence: TGTGCCAGCGCCACCCAGGGATCTGGAAACACCATATATTTT. Full variable domain (outside the CDR3, taken from reference TRBV25-1 and TRBJ1-3): EADIYQTPRYLVIGTGKKITLECSQTMGHDKMYWYQQDPGMELHLIHYSYGVNSTEKGDLSSESTVSRIRTEHFPLTLESARPSHTSQYLCASATQGSGNTIYFGEGSWLTVV.

Note on this clone: This CDR3 is also generated by other DNA sequences in the sample. V gene TRBV7-9 combines with J gene TRBJ2-5; 8 nucleotides line up with TRBD1. CDR3 length: 13 residues. V was pared by 5 bases and J by 5 bases, with 4 bases of the junction left unmatched. Germline-derived CDR1 and CDR2 are SEHNR and FQNEAQ (reference sequence). This CDR3 is CASSPRQGETQYF. The CDR3 bases are TGTGCCAGCAGCCCGCGACAGGGGGAGACCCAGTACTTC.

The rearrangement links TRBV30 to TRBJ1-6; D remains unclear. V was pared by 0 bases and J by 5 bases, with 8 bases between. In germline, CDR1 is GTSNPN, CDR2 SVGIG (reference sequence). The CDR3 consists of 14 residues. The CDR3, as DNA: TGTGCCTGGAGTGTTTGGCCAGATAATTCACCCCTCCACTTT. This gives the protein CAWSVWPDNSPLHF.

The V call is TRBV2, the J call TRBJ2-7; 7 nucleotides agree with TRBD1. The CDR3 runs 14 residues. Germline assignment: CDR1 SNHLY and CDR2 FYNNEI. V shed 6 bases and J 2 bases; nucleotides not matched to a gene: 7. The CDR3 protein is CASSPRTGPYEQYF. The CDR3 coding sequence is TGTGCCAGCAGCCCGAGGACAGGACCCTACGAGCAGTACTTC.

This chain links TRBV30 with TRBJ2-7; D is undetermined. Per the germline V gene, CDR1 is GTSNPN and CDR2 is SVGIG (reference sequence). The CDR3 runs to 13 residues. Trimming removed 0 bases from V and 4 bases from J, with 10 bases in between. CDR3 sequence reads: CAWSVSPNYEQYF. CDR3 sequence (DNA): TGTGCCTGGAGTGTGTCTCCGAATTACGAGCAGTACTTC.

This chain links TRBV9 with TRBJ2-3; a weak D match, TRBD2 (6 bases). CDR3 length equals 16 residues. CDR1 and CDR2 from the germline V gene are SGDLS and YYNGEE. The V end lost 0 bases, the J end lost 6 bases, and 17 bases lay between the germline ends. CDR3 residues: CASSVDGRTWLDTQYF. The CDR3 region has the DNA TGTGCCAGCAGCGTAGACGGGAGAACCTGGTTGGATACGCAGTATTTT. The whole variable domain, filled in from reference TRBV9 and TRBJ2-3, reads DSGVTQTPKHLITATGQRVTLRCSPRSGDLSVYWYQQSLDQGLQFLIQYYNGEERAKGNILERFSAQQFPDLHSELNLSSLELGDSALYFCASSVDGRTWLDTQYFGPGTRLTVL.

V is TRBV30 and J is TRBJ2-7, with 8 bases lining up with TRBD1. CDR3 length: 12 residues. Germline trimming cut 8 bases from V and 5 bases from J; bases unmatched to any gene: 8. From germline, CDR1 is GTSNPN and CDR2 SVGIG (reference sequence). CDR3 sequence (DNA): TGTGCCCGAGACCAGGGGGCCAACGAGCAGTACTTC. It codes for CARDQGANEQYF.